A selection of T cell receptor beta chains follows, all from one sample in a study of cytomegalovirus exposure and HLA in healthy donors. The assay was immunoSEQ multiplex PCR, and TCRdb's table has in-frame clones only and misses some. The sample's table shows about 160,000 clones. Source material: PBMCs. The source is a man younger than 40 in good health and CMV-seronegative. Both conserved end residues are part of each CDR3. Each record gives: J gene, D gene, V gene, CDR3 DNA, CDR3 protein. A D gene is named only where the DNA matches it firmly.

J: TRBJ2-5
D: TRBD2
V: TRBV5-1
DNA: TGCGCCAGCAGCTTGGTGGCTAGCGGGAGGGGGACGGAGACCCAGTACTTC
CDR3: CASSLVASGRGTETQYF

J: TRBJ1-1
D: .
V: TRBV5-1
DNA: TGCGCCAGCAGCTTGGGGGCAGGGCCTTTAACTGAAGCTTTCTTT
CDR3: CASSLGAGPLTEAFF

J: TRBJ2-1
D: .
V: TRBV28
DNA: TGTGCCAGCAGTTTATTCCCGAGTGAGCAGTTCTTC
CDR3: CASSLFPSEQFF

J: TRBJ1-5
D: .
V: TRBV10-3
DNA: TGTGCCATCAAAGAGGAAGGTCAGCCCCAGCATTTT
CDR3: CAIKEEGQPQHF

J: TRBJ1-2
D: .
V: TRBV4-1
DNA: TGCGCCAGCAGCCCACCCAACGGTCCTGGCTACACCTTC
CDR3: CASSPPNGPGYTF

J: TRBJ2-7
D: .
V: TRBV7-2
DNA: TGTGCCAGCAGCTTAAACACCGCCTACGAGCAGTACTTC
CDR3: CASSLNTAYEQYF

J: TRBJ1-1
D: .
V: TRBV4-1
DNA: TGCGCCAGCAGCTCAAGGGGGAGCACTGAAGCTTTCTTT
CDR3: CASSSRGSTEAFF

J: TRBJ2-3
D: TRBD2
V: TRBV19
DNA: TGTGCCAGTAGTATAGTTTCGGGCGGGAGGCGAGGAGATACGCAGTATTTT
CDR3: CASSIVSGGRRGDTQYF

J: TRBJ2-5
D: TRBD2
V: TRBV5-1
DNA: TGCGCCAGCAGCTTGCACACCGGGAGGGGGGAGACCCAGTACTTC
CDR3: CASSLHTGRGETQYF

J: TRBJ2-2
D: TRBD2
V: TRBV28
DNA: TGTGCCAGCAGCTCGACGGGACTAGCGAACACCGGGGAGCTGTTTTTT
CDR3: CASSSTGLANTGELFF